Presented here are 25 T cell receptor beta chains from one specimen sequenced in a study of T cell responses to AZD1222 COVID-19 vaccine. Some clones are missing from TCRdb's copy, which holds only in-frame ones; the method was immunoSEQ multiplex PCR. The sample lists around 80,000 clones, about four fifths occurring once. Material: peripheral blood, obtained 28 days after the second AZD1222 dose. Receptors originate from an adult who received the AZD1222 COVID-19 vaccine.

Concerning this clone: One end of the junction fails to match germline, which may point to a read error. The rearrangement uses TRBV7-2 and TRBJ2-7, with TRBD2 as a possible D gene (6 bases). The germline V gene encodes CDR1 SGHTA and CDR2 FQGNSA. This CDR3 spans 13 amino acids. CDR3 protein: CASSLAGRVAEEF. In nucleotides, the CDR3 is TGTGCCAGCAGCTTAGCTGGTAGGGTAGCGGAAGAATTC.

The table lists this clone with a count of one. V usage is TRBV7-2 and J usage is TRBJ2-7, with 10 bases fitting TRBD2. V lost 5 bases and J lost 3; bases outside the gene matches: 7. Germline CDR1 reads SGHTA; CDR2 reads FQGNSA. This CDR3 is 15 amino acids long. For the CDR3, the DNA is TGTGCCAGCAGCCCCACTAGCGGGATCGGCTACGAGCAGTACTTC. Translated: CASSPTSGIGYEQYF. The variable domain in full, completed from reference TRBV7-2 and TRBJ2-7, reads GAGVSQSPSNKVTEKGKDVELRCDPISGHTALYWYRQSLGQGLEFLIYFQGNSAPDKSGLPSDRFSAERTGGSVSTLTIQRTQQEDSAVYLCASSPTSGIGYEQYFGPGTRLTVT.

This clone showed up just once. CDR3 sequence reads: CATSDSRNGASTEAFF. For the CDR3, the DNA is TGTGCCACCAGTGATTCCCGGAACGGGGCGAGCACTGAAGCTTTCTTT. V is TRBV24-1 and J is TRBJ1-1; TRBD1 might be the D (5 bases). The CDR3 spans 16 residues. Trimming shortened V by 2 bases and J by 4 bases, and 16 bases separated the two germline ends. From germline, CDR1 is KGHDR and CDR2 SFDVKD.

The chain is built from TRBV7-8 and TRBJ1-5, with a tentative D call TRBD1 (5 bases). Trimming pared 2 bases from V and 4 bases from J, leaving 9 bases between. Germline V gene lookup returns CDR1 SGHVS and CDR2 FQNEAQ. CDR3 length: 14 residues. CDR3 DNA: TGTGCCAGCAGCTTAATGACAGATAATCAGCCCCAGCATTTT. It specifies CASSLMTDNQPQHF.

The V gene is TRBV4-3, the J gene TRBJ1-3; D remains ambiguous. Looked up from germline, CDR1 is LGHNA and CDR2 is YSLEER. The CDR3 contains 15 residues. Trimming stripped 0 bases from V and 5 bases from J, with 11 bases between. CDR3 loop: CASSQDKERRNTIYF. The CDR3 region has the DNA TGCGCCAGCAGCCAAGATAAGGAAAGGAGAAACACCATATATTTT.

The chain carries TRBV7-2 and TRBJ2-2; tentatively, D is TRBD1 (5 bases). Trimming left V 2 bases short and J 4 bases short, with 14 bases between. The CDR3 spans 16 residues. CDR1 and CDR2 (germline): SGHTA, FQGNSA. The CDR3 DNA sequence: TGTGCCAGCAGCTTATCCGACCTAGGGGTCACCGGGGAGCTGTTTTTT. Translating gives CASSLSDLGVTGELFF.

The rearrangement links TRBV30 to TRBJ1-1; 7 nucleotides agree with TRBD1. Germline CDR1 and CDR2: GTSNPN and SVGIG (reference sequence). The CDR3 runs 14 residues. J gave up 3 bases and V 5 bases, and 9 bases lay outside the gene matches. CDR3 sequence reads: CAWETGVGDTEAFF. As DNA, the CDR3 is TGTGCCTGGGAAACAGGGGTGGGGGACACTGAAGCTTTCTTT.

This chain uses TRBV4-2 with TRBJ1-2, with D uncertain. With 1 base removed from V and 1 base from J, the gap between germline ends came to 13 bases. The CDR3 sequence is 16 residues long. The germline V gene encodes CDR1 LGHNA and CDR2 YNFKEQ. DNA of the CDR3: TGTGCCAGCAGCCAAGGAGAGGGCCTCCTTAACTATGGCTACACCTTC. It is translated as CASSQGEGLLNYGYTF.

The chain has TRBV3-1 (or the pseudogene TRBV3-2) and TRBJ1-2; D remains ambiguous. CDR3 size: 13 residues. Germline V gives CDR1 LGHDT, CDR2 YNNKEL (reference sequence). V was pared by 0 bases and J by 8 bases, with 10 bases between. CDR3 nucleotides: TGTGCCAGCAGCCAAGATATCAGGCACGGCTACACCTTC. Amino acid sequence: CASSQDIRHGYTF.

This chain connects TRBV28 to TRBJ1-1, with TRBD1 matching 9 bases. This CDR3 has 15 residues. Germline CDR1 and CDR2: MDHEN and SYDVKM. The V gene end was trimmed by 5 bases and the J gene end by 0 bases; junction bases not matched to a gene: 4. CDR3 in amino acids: CASSNRGRMNTEAFF. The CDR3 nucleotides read TGTGCCAGCAGTAACAGGGGGCGTATGAACACTGAAGCTTTCTTT.

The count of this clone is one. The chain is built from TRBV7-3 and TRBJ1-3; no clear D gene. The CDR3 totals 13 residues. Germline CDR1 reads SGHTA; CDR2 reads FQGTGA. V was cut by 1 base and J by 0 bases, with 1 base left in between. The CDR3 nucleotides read TGTGCCAGCAGCTTAAACTCTGGAAACACCATATATTTT. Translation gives CASSLNSGNTIYF. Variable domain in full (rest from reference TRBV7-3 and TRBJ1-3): GAGVSQTPSNKVTEKGKYVELRCDPISGHTALYWYRQSLGQGPEFLIYFQGTGAADDSGLPNDRFFAVRPEGSVSTLKIQRTERGDSAVYLCASSLNSGNTIYFGEGSWLTVV.

The CDR3 reads CSAGGSDGYTF. Here the CDR3 DNA reads TGCAGCGCAGGGGGCTCTGATGGCTACACCTTC. The chain recombines TRBV29-1 with TRBJ1-2; 8 nucleotides agree with TRBD1. This CDR3 region has 11 residues. J was trimmed by 6 bases and V by 7 bases; bases with no gene match: 4. Germline CDR1 SQVTM, CDR2 ANQGSEA.

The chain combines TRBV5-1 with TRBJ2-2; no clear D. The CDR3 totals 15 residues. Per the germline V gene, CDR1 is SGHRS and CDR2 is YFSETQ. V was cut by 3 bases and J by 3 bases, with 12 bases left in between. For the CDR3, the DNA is TGCGCCAGCAGCTCTGTACGTCTGGACACCGGGGAGCTGTTTTTT. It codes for CASSSVRLDTGELFF.

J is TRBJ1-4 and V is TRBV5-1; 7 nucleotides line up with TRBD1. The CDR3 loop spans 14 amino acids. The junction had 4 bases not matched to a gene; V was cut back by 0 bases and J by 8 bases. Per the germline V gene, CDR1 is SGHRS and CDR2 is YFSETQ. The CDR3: CASSLGDRTEKLFF. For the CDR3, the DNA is TGCGCCAGCAGCTTGGGGGACAGAACCGAAAAACTGTTTTTT.

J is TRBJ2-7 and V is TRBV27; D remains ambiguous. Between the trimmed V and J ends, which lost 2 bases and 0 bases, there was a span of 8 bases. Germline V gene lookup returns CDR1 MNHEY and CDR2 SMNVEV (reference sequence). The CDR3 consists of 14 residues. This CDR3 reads CASSLGLLSYEQYF. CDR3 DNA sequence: TGTGCCAGCAGTTTAGGGCTCCTCTCCTACGAGCAGTACTTC.

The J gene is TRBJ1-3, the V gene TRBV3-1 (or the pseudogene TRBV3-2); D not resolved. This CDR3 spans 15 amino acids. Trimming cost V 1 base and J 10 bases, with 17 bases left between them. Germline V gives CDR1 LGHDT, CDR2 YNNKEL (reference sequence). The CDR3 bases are TGTGCCAGCAGCCAAGTGACACAGAGCGGGGATACCATATATTTT. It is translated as CASSQVTQSGDTIYF.

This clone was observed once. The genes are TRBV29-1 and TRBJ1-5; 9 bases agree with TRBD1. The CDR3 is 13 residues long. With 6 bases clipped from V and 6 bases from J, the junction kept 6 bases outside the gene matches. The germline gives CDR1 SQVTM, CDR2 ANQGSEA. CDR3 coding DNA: TGCAGCGTGAATACAGGGGGCGGTCAGCCCCAGCATTTT. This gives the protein CSVNTGGGQPQHF.

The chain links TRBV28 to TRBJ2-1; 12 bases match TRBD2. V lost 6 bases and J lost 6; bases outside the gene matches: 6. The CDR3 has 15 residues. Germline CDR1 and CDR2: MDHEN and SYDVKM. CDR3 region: CASSPPGLAGNEQFF. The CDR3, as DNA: TGTGCCAGCAGCCCCCCGGGACTAGCGGGCAATGAGCAGTTCTTC.

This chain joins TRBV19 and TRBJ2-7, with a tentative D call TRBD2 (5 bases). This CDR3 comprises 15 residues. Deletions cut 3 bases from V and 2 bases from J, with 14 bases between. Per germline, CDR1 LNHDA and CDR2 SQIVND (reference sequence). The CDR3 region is CASSIRTSNPYEQYF. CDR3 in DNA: TGTGCCAGTAGTATCCGGACTTCTAACCCCTACGAGCAGTACTTC. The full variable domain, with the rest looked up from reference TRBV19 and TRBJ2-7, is DGGITQSPKYLFRKEGQNVTLSCEQNLNHDAMYWYRQDPGQGLRLIYYSQIVNDFQKGDIAEGYSVSREKKESFPLTVTSAQKNPTAFYLCASSIRTSNPYEQYFGPGTRLTVT.

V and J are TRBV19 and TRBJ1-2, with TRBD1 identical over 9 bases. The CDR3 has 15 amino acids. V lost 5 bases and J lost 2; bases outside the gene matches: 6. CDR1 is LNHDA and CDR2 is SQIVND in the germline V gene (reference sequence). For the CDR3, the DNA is TGTGCCAGTAGTTTCCGAACAGGGGGCAACTATGGCTACACCTTC. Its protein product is CASSFRTGGNYGYTF.

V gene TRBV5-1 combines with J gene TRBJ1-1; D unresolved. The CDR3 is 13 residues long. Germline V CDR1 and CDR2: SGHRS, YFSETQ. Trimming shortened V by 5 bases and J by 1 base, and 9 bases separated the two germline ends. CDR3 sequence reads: CASRGQQNTEAFF. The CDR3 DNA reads TGCGCCAGCAGAGGGCAGCAGAACACTGAAGCTTTCTTT.

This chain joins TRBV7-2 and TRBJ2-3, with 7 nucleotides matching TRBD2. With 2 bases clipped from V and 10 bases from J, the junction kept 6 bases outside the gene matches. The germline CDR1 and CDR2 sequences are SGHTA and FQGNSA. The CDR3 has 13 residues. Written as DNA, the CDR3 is TGTGCCAGCAGCTTACGGGGGGTTTCGGCGCAGTATTTT. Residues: CASSLRGVSAQYF.

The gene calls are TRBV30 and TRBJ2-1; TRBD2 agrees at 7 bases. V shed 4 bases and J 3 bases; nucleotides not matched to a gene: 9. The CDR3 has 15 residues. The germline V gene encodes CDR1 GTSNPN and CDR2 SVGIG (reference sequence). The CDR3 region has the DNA TGTGCCTGGACTGGGGCTAGCGGAAACTACAATGAGCAGTTCTTC. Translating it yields CAWTGASGNYNEQFF.

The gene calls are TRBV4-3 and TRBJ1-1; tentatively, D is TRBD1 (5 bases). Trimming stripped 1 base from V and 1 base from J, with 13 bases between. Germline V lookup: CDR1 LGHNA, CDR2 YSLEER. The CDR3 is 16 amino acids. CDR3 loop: CASSQAPRGGNTEAFF. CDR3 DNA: TGCGCCAGCAGCCAAGCCCCCCGGGGGGGGAACACTGAAGCTTTCTTT.

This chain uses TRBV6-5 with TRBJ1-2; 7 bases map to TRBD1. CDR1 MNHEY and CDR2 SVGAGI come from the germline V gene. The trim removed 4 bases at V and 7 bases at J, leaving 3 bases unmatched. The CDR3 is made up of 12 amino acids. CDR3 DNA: TGTGCCAGCAGTTCTAACAGGGGTGGCTACACCTTC. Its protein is CASSSNRGGYTF.